This T cell receptor (beta chain) was identified in a study of shared clonotypes between healthy human individuals. Generated by immunoSEQ multiplex PCR, the TCRdb table keeps only in-frame clones and is missing some. Altogether about 1.9 million clones are present, around 93% being singletons, with the ten largest covering 1.5% to 2%. The naive CD8 fraction comprised CD45RO-negative cells positively selected for CCR7 and excluded terminally differentiated effector memory CD45RA+ cells. The CDR3 runs 13 residues. V gave up 3 bases and J gave up 7 bases; unmatched junction bases: 5. Per the germline V gene, CDR1 is GTSNPN and CDR2 is SVGIG (reference sequence).

The TCR was taken from a man aged 18 to 30 in good health. Some clones in this sample may be carry-over from other donors' samples. Sequencing was done on a sample of naive CD8+ T cells from PBMCs. V usage is TRBV30 and J usage is TRBJ2-2, with 7 bases identical to TRBD1. In DNA, the CDR3 is TGTGCCTGGAGGGACAGGCGGAACGGGGAGCTGTTTTTT. This translates into CAWRDRRNGELFF.